The 5 T cell receptor beta chains below come from one sample, sequenced in a study of blood T cell repertoires in COVID-19. Libraries were prepared by immunoSEQ multiplex PCR; TCRdb keeps only in-frame clonotypes and omits some of them. Of 150,000 to 200,000 clones in the sample, roughly 79% were seen once. Sequences were obtained from peripheral blood. The receptors derive from an elderly woman with acute or convalescent COVID-19.

In its sample, this clone was seen a few times. V and J are TRBV11-3 and TRBJ2-3, with 16 bases identical to TRBD2. The junction had 4 bases not matched to a gene; V was cut back by 4 bases and J by 6 bases. The CDR3 contains 16 residues. Germline V gene lookup returns CDR1 SGHNT and CDR2 YENEEA. Here the CDR3 reads CASSSGLAGGPDTQYF. The CDR3, as DNA: TGTGCCAGCAGCTCGGGACTAGCGGGAGGGCCGGATACGCAGTATTTT. Supplemented by reference TRBV11-3 and TRBJ2-3, the full variable domain reads EAGVVQSPRYKIIEKKQPVAFWCNPISGHNTLYWYLQNLGQGPELLIRYENEEAVDDSQLPKDRFSAERLKGVDSTLKIQPAELGDSAVYLCASSSGLAGGPDTQYFGPGTRLTVL.

The chain joins TRBV5-1 to TRBJ1-1, with D possibly TRBD1 on 6 matching bases. Trimming stripped 3 bases from V and 2 bases from J, with 14 bases between. Germline loops: CDR1 SGHRS, CDR2 YFSETQ. The CDR3 spans 15 residues. The CDR3 DNA reads TGCGCCAGCAGCTCCCAGACAGGCGGAAACACTGAAGCTTTCTTT. Amino acids: CASSSQTGGNTEAFF.

The genes are TRBV7-2 and TRBJ2-1, with D perhaps matching TRBD2 (7 bases). Germline CDR1 SGHTA, CDR2 FQGNSA. With 6 bases removed from V and 10 bases from J, the gap between germline ends came to 16 bases. CDR3 length equals 13 residues. The CDR3 nucleotides are TGTGCCAGCAGTCCCGGGAGGCAGGGGGAGCAGTTCTTC. It encodes CASSPGRQGEQFF.

The DNA for the CDR3 is TGTGCCAGCAGCTTAGGCGGCCAGTGGGGCAATCAGCCCCAGCATTTT. Protein sequence: CASSLGGQWGNQPQHF. The chain combines TRBV7-9 with TRBJ1-5; D is ambiguous. The CDR3 is 16 residues long. Trimming pared 1 base from V and 2 bases from J, leaving 12 bases between. CDR1 is SEHNR, CDR2 FQNEAQ, per germline (reference sequence).

The gene calls are TRBV9 and TRBJ2-1; 14 positions match TRBD2. With 0 bases clipped from V and 6 bases from J, the junction kept 2 bases outside the gene matches. CDR1 is SGDLS, CDR2 YYNGEE, per germline. The CDR3 length is 16 residues. CDR3 DNA: TGTGCCAGCAGCGTAGGGGGGACTAGCGGGAGCAATGAGCAGTTCTTC. This gives the protein CASSVGGTSGSNEQFF.